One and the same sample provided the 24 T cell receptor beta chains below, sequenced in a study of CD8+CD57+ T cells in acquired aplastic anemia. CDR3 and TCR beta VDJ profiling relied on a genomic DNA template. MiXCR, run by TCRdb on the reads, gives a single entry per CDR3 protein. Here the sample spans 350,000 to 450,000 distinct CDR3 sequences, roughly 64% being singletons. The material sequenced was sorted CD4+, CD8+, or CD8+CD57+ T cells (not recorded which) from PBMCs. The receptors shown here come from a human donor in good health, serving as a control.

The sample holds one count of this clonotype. The CDR3: CASRLEGAKAPQYF. In DNA form, the CDR3 reads TGTGCCAGCAGGTTGGAAGGGGCGAAAGCACCCCAGTACTTC. This rearrangement joins TRBV7-3 to TRBJ2-5; possible D gene TRBD1, 5 bases. The germline V and J ends were trimmed by 6 bases and 9 bases, with 20 bases remaining between them. The germline CDR1 and CDR2 sequences are SGHTA and FQGTGA. The CDR3 totals 14 residues.

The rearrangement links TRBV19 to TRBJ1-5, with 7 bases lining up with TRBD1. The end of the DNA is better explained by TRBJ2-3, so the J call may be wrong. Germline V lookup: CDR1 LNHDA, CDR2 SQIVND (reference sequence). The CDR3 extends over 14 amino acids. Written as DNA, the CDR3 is TGTGCCAGTAGTCAGGACAGGTTGTGGCTGCACCAGTATTTT. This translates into CASSQDRLWLHQYF.

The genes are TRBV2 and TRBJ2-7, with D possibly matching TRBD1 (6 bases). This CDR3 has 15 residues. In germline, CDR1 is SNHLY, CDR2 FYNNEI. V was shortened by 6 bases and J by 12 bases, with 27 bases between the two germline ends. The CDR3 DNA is TGTGCCAGCAGCGTAGGTTGGGACACTTCCTACTACCCGTACTTC. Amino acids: CASSVGWDTSYYPYF.

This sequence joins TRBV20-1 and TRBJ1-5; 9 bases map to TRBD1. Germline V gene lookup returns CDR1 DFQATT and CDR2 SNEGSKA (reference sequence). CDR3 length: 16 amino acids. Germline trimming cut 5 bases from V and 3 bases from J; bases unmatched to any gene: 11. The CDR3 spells CSASGIGTGNNQPQHF. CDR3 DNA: TGCAGTGCTTCCGGGATAGGGACAGGGAACAATCAGCCCCAGCATTTT.

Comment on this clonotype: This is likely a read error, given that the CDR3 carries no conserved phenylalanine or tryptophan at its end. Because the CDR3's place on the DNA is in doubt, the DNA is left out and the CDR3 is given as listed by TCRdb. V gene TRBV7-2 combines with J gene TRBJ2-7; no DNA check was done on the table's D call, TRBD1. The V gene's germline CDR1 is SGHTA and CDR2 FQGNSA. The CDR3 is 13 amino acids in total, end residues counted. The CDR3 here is CASSLRDPGQGAM.

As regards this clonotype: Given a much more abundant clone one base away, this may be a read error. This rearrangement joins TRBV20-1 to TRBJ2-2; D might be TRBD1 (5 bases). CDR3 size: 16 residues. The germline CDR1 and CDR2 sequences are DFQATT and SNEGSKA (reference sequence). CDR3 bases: TGCAGTGCTGGGGCTTTTCAAAACGCGAACACCAGGGAGCTGTTTTTT. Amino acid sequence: CSAGAFQNANTRELFF.

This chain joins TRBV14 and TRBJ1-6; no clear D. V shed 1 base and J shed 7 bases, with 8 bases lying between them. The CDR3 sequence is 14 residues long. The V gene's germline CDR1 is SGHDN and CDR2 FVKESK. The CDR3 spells CASSQGWENSPLHF. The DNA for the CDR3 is TGTGCCAGCAGCCAAGGATGGGAAAATTCACCCCTCCACTTT.

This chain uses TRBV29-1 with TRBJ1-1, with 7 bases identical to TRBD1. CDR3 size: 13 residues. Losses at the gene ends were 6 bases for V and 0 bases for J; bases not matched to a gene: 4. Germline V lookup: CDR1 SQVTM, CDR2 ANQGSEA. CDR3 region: CSVRRGVNTEAFF. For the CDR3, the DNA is TGCAGCGTCCGCAGGGGGGTGAACACTGAAGCTTTCTTT.

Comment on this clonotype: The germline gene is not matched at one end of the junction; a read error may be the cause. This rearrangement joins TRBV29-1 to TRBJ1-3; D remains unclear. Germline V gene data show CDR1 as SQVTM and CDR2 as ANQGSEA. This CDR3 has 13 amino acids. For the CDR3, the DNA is TGCAGCGTCGTACAGAGCTCTGGAAACACCATATATTTC. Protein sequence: CSVVQSSGNTIYF. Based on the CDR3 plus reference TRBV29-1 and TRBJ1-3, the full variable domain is SAVISQKPSRDICQRGTSLTIQCQVDSQVTMMFWYRQQPGQSLTLIATANQGSEATYESGFVIDKFPISRPNLTFSTLTVSNMSPEDSSIYLCSVVQSSGNTIYFGEGSWLTVV.

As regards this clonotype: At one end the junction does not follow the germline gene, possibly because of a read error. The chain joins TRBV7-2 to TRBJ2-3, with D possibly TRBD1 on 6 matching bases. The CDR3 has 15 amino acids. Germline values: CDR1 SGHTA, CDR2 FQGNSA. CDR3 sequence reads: CASSPGAAETDKQYF. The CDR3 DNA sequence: TGTGCCAGCAGCCCAGGGGCCGCGGAGACAGATAAGCAGTATTTT.

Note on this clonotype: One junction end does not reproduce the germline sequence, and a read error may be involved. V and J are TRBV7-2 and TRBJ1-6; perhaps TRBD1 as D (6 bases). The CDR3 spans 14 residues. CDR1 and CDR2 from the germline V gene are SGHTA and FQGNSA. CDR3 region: CASTNLDRNSHHHF. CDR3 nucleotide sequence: TGCGCCAGCACCAATCTCGACAGGAATTCACACCACCACTTT. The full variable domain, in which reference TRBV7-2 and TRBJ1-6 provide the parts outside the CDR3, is GAGVSQSPSNKVTEKGKDVELRCDPISGHTALYWYRQSLGQGLEFLIYFQGNSAPDKSGLPSDRFSAERTGGSVSTLTIQRTQQEDSAVYLCASTNLDRNSHHHFGNGTRLTVT.

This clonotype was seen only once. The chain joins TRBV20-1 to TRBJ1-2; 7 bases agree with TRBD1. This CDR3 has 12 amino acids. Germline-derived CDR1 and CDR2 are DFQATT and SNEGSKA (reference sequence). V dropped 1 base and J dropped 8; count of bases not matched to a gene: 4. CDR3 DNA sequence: TGCAGTGCTAGAGCAGGGGGGATGGGCTACACCTTC. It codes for CSARAGGMGYTF.

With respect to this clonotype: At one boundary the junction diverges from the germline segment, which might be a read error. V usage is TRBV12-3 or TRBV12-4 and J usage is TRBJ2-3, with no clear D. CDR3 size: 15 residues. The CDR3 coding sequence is TGTGCCACCAGTTTCTGGAAGGGAACCACAGATACGCAGTATTTT. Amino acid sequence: CATSFWKGTTDTQYF.

The CDR3 DNA follows: TGTGCCAGCAGCTTGGACAGCGTTCGATCACCCCTCCACTTT. Protein: CASSLDSVRSPLHF. The chain recombines TRBV7-2 with TRBJ1-6; D possibly corresponds to TRBD1 (6 bases). In germline, CDR1 is SGHTA, CDR2 FQGNSA. This CDR3 spans 14 amino acids. Trimming pared 3 bases from V and 10 bases from J, leaving 13 bases between.

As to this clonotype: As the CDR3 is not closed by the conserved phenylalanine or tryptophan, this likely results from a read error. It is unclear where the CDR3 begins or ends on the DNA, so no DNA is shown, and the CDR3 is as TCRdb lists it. The CDR3 here is CSAWDSSYEL. The chain employs TRBV20-1 and TRBJ1-1; the D segment call TRBD1 is taken from the table without a DNA check. Germline V CDR1 and CDR2: DFQATT, SNEGSKA (reference sequence). The CDR3 is 10 amino acids long, termini counted.

The CDR3 loop reads CASSLTGPSGEQYF. CDR3 in DNA: TGTGCCAGCAGCTTAACAGGGCCTTCGGGGGAGCAGTACTTC. The chain has TRBV7-3 and TRBJ2-7; D possibly corresponds to TRBD2 (5 bases). CDR3 size: 14 residues. V was trimmed by 0 bases and J by 7 bases, leaving 13 bases between them. Germline V gives CDR1 SGHTA, CDR2 FQGTGA.

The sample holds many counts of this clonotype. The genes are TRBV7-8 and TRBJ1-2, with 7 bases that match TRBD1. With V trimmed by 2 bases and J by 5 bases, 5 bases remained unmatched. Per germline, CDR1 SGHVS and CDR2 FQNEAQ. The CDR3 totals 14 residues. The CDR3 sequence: CASSLRGQNYGYTF. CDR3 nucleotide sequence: TGTGCCAGCAGCTTAAGGGGACAGAATTATGGCTACACCTTC.

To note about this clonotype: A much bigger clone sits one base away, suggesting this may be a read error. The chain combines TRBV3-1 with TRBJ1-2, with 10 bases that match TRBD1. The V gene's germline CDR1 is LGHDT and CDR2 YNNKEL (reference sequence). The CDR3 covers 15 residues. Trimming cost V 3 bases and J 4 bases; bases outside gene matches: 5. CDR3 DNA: TGTGCCAGCAGCCAGGGACAGGGGACCATCTATGGCTACACCTTC. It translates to CASSQGQGTIYGYTF.

The CDR3: CASSLRHPPLHF. The CDR3 region has the DNA TGTGCCAGCAGCTTGAGGCACCCACCCCTCCACTTT. The chain has TRBV5-6 and TRBJ1-6; unclear D gene. CDR1 and CDR2 from the germline V gene are SGHDT and YYEEEE. The germline V and J ends were trimmed by 1 base and 11 bases, with 7 bases remaining between them. This CDR3 comprises 12 residues.

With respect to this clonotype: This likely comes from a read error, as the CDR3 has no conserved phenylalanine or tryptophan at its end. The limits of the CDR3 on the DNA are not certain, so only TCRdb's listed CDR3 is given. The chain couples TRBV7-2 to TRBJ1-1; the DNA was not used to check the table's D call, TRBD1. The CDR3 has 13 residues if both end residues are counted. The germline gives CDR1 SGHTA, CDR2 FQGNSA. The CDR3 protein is CASSSGRYNSPLH.

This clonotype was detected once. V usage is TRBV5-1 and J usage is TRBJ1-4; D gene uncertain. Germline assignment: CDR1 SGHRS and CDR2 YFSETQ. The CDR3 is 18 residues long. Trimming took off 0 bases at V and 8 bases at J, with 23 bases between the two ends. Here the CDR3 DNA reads TGCGCCAGCAGCTTGGGAGGCGATCAGCCACTAGAAGGGGAAAAACTGTTTTTT. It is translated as CASSLGGDQPLEGEKLFF.

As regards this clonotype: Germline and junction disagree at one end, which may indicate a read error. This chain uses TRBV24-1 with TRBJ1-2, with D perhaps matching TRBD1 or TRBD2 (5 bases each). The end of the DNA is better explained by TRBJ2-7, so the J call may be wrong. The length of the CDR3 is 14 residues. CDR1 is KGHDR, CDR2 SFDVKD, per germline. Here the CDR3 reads CATSALATDYGQYF. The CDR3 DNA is TGTGCCACCAGTGCTCTCGCGACAGACTACGGGCAGTACTTC.

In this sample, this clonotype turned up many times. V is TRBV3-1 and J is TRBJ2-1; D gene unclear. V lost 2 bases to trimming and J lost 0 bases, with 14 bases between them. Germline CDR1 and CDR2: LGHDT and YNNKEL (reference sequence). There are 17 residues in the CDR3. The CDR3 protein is CASSQPSDPSSYNEQFF. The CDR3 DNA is TGTGCCAGCAGCCAACCCTCGGACCCGAGCTCCTACAATGAGCAGTTCTTC.

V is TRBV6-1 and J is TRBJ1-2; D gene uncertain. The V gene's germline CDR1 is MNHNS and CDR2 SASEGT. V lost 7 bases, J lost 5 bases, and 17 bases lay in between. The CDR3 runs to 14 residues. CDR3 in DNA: TGTGCCAGCATGTCGGTTGGGTGGATGTATGGCTACACCTTC. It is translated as CASMSVGWMYGYTF.